The 25 T cell receptor beta chains listed next were all sequenced from one sample in a study of identical twins. MiXCR, applied by TCRdb to the 5' RACE reads, yields one record per CDR3 protein. The repertoire has approximately 300,000 distinct CDR3 sequences, roughly 10% of them found once; the top ten carry 6% to 8.5%. The same sample was also used in a study of yellow fever vaccine responses in identical twins.

The sequenced sample consisted of CD8+ T cells sorted from blood. These receptor sequences come from a woman aged 18 to 35 in good health.

V gene TRBV7-3 combines with J gene TRBJ2-1; D unclear. Germline V gene sequence: CDR1 SGHTA, CDR2 FQGTGA. V lost 5 bases, J lost 4 bases, and 12 bases lay in between. The CDR3 spans 14 residues. This chain's CDR3 is CASSPPPRYNEQFF. The CDR3 DNA reads as TGTGCCAGCAGCCCCCCCCCACGGTACAATGAGCAGTTCTTC.

This clonotype was observed a handful of times. This chain links TRBV20-1 with TRBJ2-3; 11 bases are shared with TRBD1. The germline gives CDR1 DFQATT, CDR2 SNEGSKA (reference sequence). This CDR3 contains 15 residues. With 6 bases clipped from V and 2 bases from J, the junction kept 7 bases outside the gene matches. The CDR3 sequence is CSALDGQGATDTQYF. The CDR3 nucleotides read TGCAGTGCCCTCGATGGACAGGGGGCCACAGATACGCAGTATTTT.

This clonotype showed up many times. The chain links TRBV7-9 to TRBJ2-2; 10 bases line up with TRBD1. V lost 5 bases, J lost 4 bases, and 4 bases stayed unmatched. Germline V gene data show CDR1 as SEHNR and CDR2 as FQNEAQ (reference sequence). The CDR3 spans 15 residues. Here the CDR3 DNA reads TGTGCCAGCAGCCCAGGGACAGGGGCCACCGGGGAGCTGTTTTTT. It codes for CASSPGTGATGELFF.

A few counts support this clonotype. This rearrangement joins TRBV29-1 to TRBJ2-5; 8 positions match TRBD2. J was trimmed by 5 bases and V by 4 bases; bases with no gene match: 12. This CDR3 has 15 amino acids. Germline V gene sequence: CDR1 SQVTM, CDR2 ANQGSEA. For the CDR3, the DNA is TGCAGCGTTGGAAATAGCGGGGAACGACGGGAGACCCAGTACTTC. The encoded protein is CSVGNSGERRETQYF.

The CDR3 region is CASSPQGDGYEQYF. CDR3 bases: TGTGCCAGCAGTCCCCAAGGCGACGGCTACGAGCAGTACTTC. This chain joins TRBV25-1 and TRBJ2-7; the D is unclear. CDR3 size: 14 residues. V was shortened by 5 bases and J by 3 bases, with 14 bases between the two germline ends. The germline CDR1 and CDR2 sequences are MGHDK and SYGVNS.

The chain has TRBV28 and TRBJ2-5; TRBD1 agrees at 10 bases. Germline CDR1 reads MDHEN; CDR2 reads SYDVKM. The CDR3 is 15 residues long. V was pared by 8 bases and J by 0 bases, with 6 bases of the junction left unmatched. The CDR3 coding sequence is TGTGCCAGCTCCCCCGGGACAGGGGACCAAGAGACCCAGTACTTC. It specifies CASSPGTGDQETQYF.

This clonotype came up a few times. The chain couples TRBV4-1 to TRBJ2-3; weak D call: TRBD1 (6 bases). CDR3 length: 16 amino acids. CDR1 and CDR2 from the germline V gene are MGHRA and YSYEKL. Trimming pared 2 bases from V and 1 base from J, leaving 13 bases between. The CDR3 DNA reads TGCGCCAGCAGCCAACTGGGGGCGAGCGGCACAGATACGCAGTATTTT. Its translation: CASSQLGASGTDTQYF.

This clonotype was recorded at least ten times. V is TRBV27 and J is TRBJ2-7; no definite D call. Germline-derived CDR1 and CDR2 are MNHEY and SMNVEV (reference sequence). The CDR3 runs 13 residues. V was trimmed by 3 bases and J by 4 bases, leaving 10 bases between them. The CDR3 region is CASSLSAEYEQYF. In DNA form, the CDR3 reads TGTGCCAGCAGTTTGTCCGCCGAGTACGAGCAGTACTTC.

There are a few counts of this clonotype. This chain links TRBV6-2 or TRBV6-3 with TRBJ2-7; no reliable D call. CDR3 length: 11 amino acids. V was shortened by 4 bases and J by 3 bases, with 4 bases between the two germline ends. Germline V gene lookup returns CDR1 MNHEY and CDR2 SVGEGT. The CDR3 region is CASSWDYEQYF. The CDR3, as DNA: TGTGCCAGCAGTTGGGACTACGAGCAGTACTTC.

This clonotype was detected ten times or more. The chain is built from TRBV7-9 and TRBJ2-7; tentative D call: TRBD2 (5 bases). The germline V gene encodes CDR1 SEHNR and CDR2 FQNEAQ (reference sequence). This CDR3 is 14 amino acids long. The V gene lost 3 bases and the J gene lost 4 bases, with 13 bases spanning the gap. CDR3 coding DNA: TGTGCCAGCAGCTTGAGGGAGAGAAGTTACGAGCAGTACTTC. It translates to CASSLRERSYEQYF.

This clonotype appeared many times. V and J are TRBV29-1 and TRBJ2-2, with a tentative D call TRBD2 (5 bases). CDR3 length: 12 amino acids. The V gene's germline CDR1 is SQVTM and CDR2 ANQGSEA. The V end was cut by 3 bases, the J end by 4 bases, with 6 bases between. DNA for the CDR3: TGCAGCGTTGATGCGGGCACCGGGGAGCTGTTTTTT. It encodes CSVDAGTGELFF.

The V call is TRBV7-6, the J call TRBJ1-4; D remains unclear. Between the trimmed V and J ends, which lost 5 bases and 0 bases, there was a span of 13 bases. Germline loops: CDR1 SGHVS, CDR2 FNYEAQ. The CDR3 is made up of 16 amino acids. DNA for the CDR3: TGTGCCAGCAGCCTCTCATCCGCCGCAACTAATGAAAAACTGTTTTTT. This gives the protein CASSLSSAATNEKLFF. Full variable domain (rest looked up from reference TRBV7-6 and TRBJ1-4): GAGVSQSPRYKVTKRGQDVALRCDPISGHVSLYWYRQALGQGPEFLTYFNYEAQQDKSGLPNDRFSAERPEGSISTLTIQRTEQRDSAMYRCASSLSSAATNEKLFFGSGTQLSVL.

CDR3 sequence (DNA): TGTGCCATCAGTGAACCAGGACTAGCGGGGAGTCACGAGCAGTACTTC. This encodes CAISEPGLAGSHEQYF. The V call is TRBV10-3, the J call TRBJ2-7; TRBD2 matches 12 bases. CDR1 ENHRY and CDR2 SYGVKD come from the germline V gene. CDR3 length: 16 amino acids. J was trimmed by 5 bases and V by 3 bases; bases with no gene match: 8.

This clonotype was seen at least ten times. The chain links TRBV11-2 to TRBJ1-3; weak D call: TRBD1 (6 bases). The CDR3 is 19 residues long. CDR1 and CDR2 (germline): SGHAT, FQNNGV. Deletions cut 4 bases from V and 2 bases from J, with 24 bases between. CDR3 coding DNA: TGTGCCAGCAGCTCCCCCATGGGGCTGTCGGGGGCCCCTGGAAACACCATATATTTT. This sequence encodes CASSSPMGLSGAPGNTIYF.

The chain combines TRBV19 with TRBJ2-7; D gene unclear. The CDR3 has 11 residues. Germline V gives CDR1 LNHDA, CDR2 SQIVND (reference sequence). V lost 7 bases to trimming and J lost 1 base, with 5 bases between them. The CDR3 nucleotides read TGTGCCAGTACCCCTTCCTACGAGCAGTACTTC. This encodes CASTPSYEQYF. Based on the CDR3 plus reference TRBV19 and TRBJ2-7, the full variable domain is DGGITQSPKYLFRKEGQNVTLSCEQNLNHDAMYWYRQDPGQGLRLIYYSQIVNDFQKGDIAEGYSVSREKKESFPLTVTSAQKNPTAFYLCASTPSYEQYFGPGTRLTVT.

This clonotype was detected only a few times. The gene calls are TRBV15 and TRBJ2-1, with 9 bases identical to TRBD2. From germline, CDR1 is LNHNV and CDR2 YYDKDF (reference sequence). This CDR3 spans 14 amino acids. After removal of 7 bases from V and 8 bases from J, the junction contained 9 bases not matched to a gene. The CDR3 DNA sequence: TGTGCCACCAACGTTAGGCGGGAGGGGTATGAGCAGTTCTTC. Translated, it gives CATNVRREGYEQFF.

This clonotype was counted a few times. V and J are TRBV5-6 and TRBJ2-5; D gene ambiguous. Looked up from germline, CDR1 is SGHDT and CDR2 is YYEEEE. CDR3 length: 13 amino acids. Trimming took off 2 bases at V and 0 bases at J, with 5 bases between the two ends. This CDR3 is CASSLANQETQYF. The CDR3 region has the DNA TGTGCCAGCAGCTTAGCAAACCAAGAGACCCAGTACTTC. Full variable domain (rest looked up from reference TRBV5-6 and TRBJ2-5): DAGVTQSPTHLIKTRGQQVTLRCSPKSGHDTVSWYQQALGQGPQFIFQYYEEEERQRGNFPDRFSGHQFPNYSSELNVNALLLGDSALYLCASSLANQETQYFGPGTRLLVL.

This clonotype was observed many times. The J gene is TRBJ2-1, the V gene TRBV5-1; D is possibly TRBD1 (6 bases). In germline, CDR1 is SGHRS, CDR2 YFSETQ. The CDR3 is made up of 15 amino acids. The germline V and J ends were trimmed by 4 bases and 0 bases, with 11 bases remaining between them. CDR3 bases: TGCGCCAGCAGCCCAGACAGGAGCTCCTACAATGAGCAGTTCTTC. It is translated as CASSPDRSSYNEQFF.

Turning to this clonotype: The germline gene is not matched at one end of the junction; a read error may be the cause. The V call is TRBV11-2, the J call TRBJ1-1; D is unclear. The CDR3 has 16 amino acids. Germline values: CDR1 SGHAT, CDR2 FQNNGV. CDR3 protein: CASSLDQEGWNTEVFF. CDR3 bases: TGTGCCAGCAGCTTAGATCAAGAGGGTTGGAACACTGAAGTTTTCTTT.

This clonotype was observed many times. This chain joins TRBV12-3 or TRBV12-4 and TRBJ2-3; 8 bases agree with TRBD2. J was trimmed by 1 base and V by 7 bases; bases with no gene match: 7. The CDR3 consists of 15 residues. The CDR3, as DNA: TGTGCCAGCAATCCTCTAGCGGGCGGCACAGATACGCAGTATTTT. This gives the protein CASNPLAGGTDTQYF.

This clonotype has a count of ten or more. The chain is built from TRBV29-1 and TRBJ2-1; 10 bases line up with TRBD2. The CDR3 spans 13 residues. The ends lost 6 bases at V and 4 bases at J; junction bases unmatched: 3. CDR1 SQVTM and CDR2 ANQGSEA come from the germline V gene. CDR3 residues: CSVTSGAYNEQFF. As DNA, the CDR3 is TGCAGCGTCACTAGCGGGGCATACAATGAGCAGTTCTTC.

This clonotype was seen repeatedly, ten times or more. The CDR3 region is CSARGRTSGGAADTQYF. The CDR3 nucleotides are TGCAGTGCTAGAGGCCGGACTAGCGGGGGGGCCGCAGATACGCAGTATTTT. This sequence joins TRBV20-1 and TRBJ2-3, with TRBD2 matching over 15 bases. V trimming: 1 base; J trimming: 4 bases; junction bases outside the gene matches: 6. Per the germline V gene, CDR1 is DFQATT and CDR2 is SNEGSKA (reference sequence). CDR3 size: 17 residues.

In regard to this clonotype: A read error may be the cause here, since a much bigger clone is one base away. The V gene is TRBV5-1, the J gene TRBJ2-1; D unresolved. The CDR3 runs 14 residues. Trimming stripped 1 base from V and 6 bases from J, with 11 bases between. Germline-derived CDR1 and CDR2 are SGHRS and YFSETQ. As DNA, the CDR3 is TGCGCCAGCAGCTTGAAGTGGGGTCTCAATGAGCAGTTCTTC. Translating it yields CASSLKWGLNEQFF. Filled out from reference TRBV5-1 and TRBJ2-1, the complete variable domain reads KAGVTQTPRYLIKTRGQQVTLSCSPISGHRSVSWYQQTPGQGLQFLFEYFSETQRNKGNFPGRFSGRQFSNSRSEMNVSTLELGDSALYLCASSLKWGLNEQFFGPGTRLTVL.

This clonotype was seen only a few times. This chain joins TRBV6-5 and TRBJ2-7; D unclear. The germline CDR1 and CDR2 sequences are MNHEY and SVGAGI. Trimming took 0 bases from V and 0 from J, leaving 9 bases between them. The CDR3 loop spans 15 amino acids. CDR3 nucleotides: TGTGCCAGCAGTTACTCGGTAGGGAACTCCTACGAGCAGTACTTC. It codes for CASSYSVGNSYEQYF.

This clonotype was picked up many times. The rearrangement links TRBV5-8 to TRBJ2-1; D is uncertain. There are 15 residues in the CDR3. Trimming cost V 5 bases and J 5 bases, with 17 bases left between them. Germline CDR1 is SGHTS and CDR2 is YDEGEE. DNA of the CDR3: TGTGCCAGCAGGAGGACGGGCTCGATGGACAATGAGCAGTTCTTC. As protein: CASRRTGSMDNEQFF. Based on the CDR3 plus reference TRBV5-8 and TRBJ2-1, the full variable domain is EAGVTQSPTHLIKTRGQQATLRCSPISGHTSVYWYQQALGLGLQFLLWYDEGEERNRGNFPPRFSGRQFPNYSSELNVNALELEDSALYLCASRRTGSMDNEQFFGPGTRLTVL.